The present TCR beta chain was sequenced within a study of OX40 agonist ivuxolimab in advanced cancers. Turning to the study itself: Each patient was given ivuxolimab into a vein every 2 weeks, at 0.01 to 10 mg/kg.

A word on this clone: Its antigen remains unknown.

TCRdb's copy holds only in-frame clones and misses some; the assay was immunoSEQ multiplex PCR. The sample lists 100,000 or so clones, about 84% occurring once. Study-wide points: Dose levels from 0.1 to 3.0 mg/kg saw CD4+ and CD8+ blood T cells expand clonally by week 6.

V lost 4 bases and J lost 6, with 13 bases in between. CDR3 length: 13 residues. Germline V CDR1 and CDR2: SGHRS, YFSETQ. Sample: CD4+ or CD8+ T cells sorted from blood, taken in a trial of the OX40 agonist ivuxolimab. The chain uses TRBV5-1 and TRBJ1-2, with a weak D call TRBD1 (6 bases). The sequence was obtained from an adult with an advanced solid tumor such as melanoma, head and neck, liver or kidney cancer. The CDR3 sequence: CASSPARGNGYTF. CDR3 in DNA: TGCGCCAGCAGCCCAGCCAGGGGAAATGGCTACACCTTC.